These 11 T cell receptor beta chains originate from one sample sequenced in a study of T cells in Graves' hyperthyroidism and ophthalmopathy. Using RNA transcripts as the source, TCR beta CDR3 regions were amplified. During a first-round RT-PCR of the TCR CDR3, the HTBI primer set was used. TCRdb independently ran MiXCR on the multiplex PCR reads; one entry per CDR3 protein. The data show more than 450,000 distinct CDR3 sequences, 20% seen once. Material: blood. The origin of the receptors is a man between 40 and 49 years old with Graves' ophthalmopathy.

This clonotype has a handful of counts. The chain recombines TRBV28 with TRBJ2-5, with 10 bases matching TRBD1. The V segment lost 3 bases and the J segment 2 bases; nucleotides outside the gene matches: 18. Germline CDR1 MDHEN, CDR2 SYDVKM. This CDR3 comprises 20 residues. The CDR3 coding sequence is TGTGCCAGCAGTTTCTATCTCAGGGACAGGGGACAAGAGGGGCAAGAGACCCAGTACTTC. It is translated as CASSFYLRDRGQEGQETQYF.

This clonotype was picked up many times. This chain links TRBV11-2 with TRBJ1-1; a weak D match, TRBD1 (5 bases). Per the germline V gene, CDR1 is SGHAT and CDR2 is FQNNGV. V was clipped by 0 bases and J by 0 bases, with 14 bases between them. CDR3 size: 17 residues. The CDR3 is CASSLDIPGLLNTEAFF. CDR3 bases: TGTGCCAGCAGCTTAGATATTCCGGGACTCCTGAACACTGAAGCTTTCTTT. Looking up the rest from reference TRBV11-2 and TRBJ1-1 gives the full variable domain: EAGVAQSPRYKIIEKRQSVAFWCNPISGHATLYWYQQILGQGPKLLIQFQNNGVVDDSQLPKDRFSAERLKGVDSTLKIQPAKLEDSAVYLCASSLDIPGLLNTEAFFGQGTRLTVV.

The genes are TRBV12-3 or TRBV12-4 and TRBJ1-5; D possibly corresponds to TRBD1 (6 bases). V was shortened by 6 bases and J by 0 bases, with 12 bases between the two germline ends. This CDR3 region has 15 residues. CDR3 coding DNA: TGTGCCAGCAGGATTAGGGGGAATAGCAATCAGCCCCAGCATTTT. It codes for CASRIRGNSNQPQHF.

This clonotype was observed a handful of times. The V and J genes are TRBV12-3 or TRBV12-4 and TRBJ2-5; tentatively, D is TRBD1 (6 bases). The CDR3 spans 18 residues. V was shortened by 6 bases and J by 1 base, with 24 bases between the two germline ends. The CDR3, as DNA: TGTGCCAGCAGCCCCATCCCTCACACCGGGACAACCCAAGAGACCCAGTACTTC. Its protein is CASSPIPHTGTTQETQYF.

The chain employs TRBV30 and TRBJ1-2; D ambiguous. The V end was cut by 2 bases, the J end by 4 bases, with 11 bases between. The CDR3 runs to 13 residues. CDR1 is GTSNPN, CDR2 SVGIG, per germline (reference sequence). The CDR3 loop is CAWSPEVSYGYTF. The CDR3 DNA reads as TGTGCCTGGAGTCCAGAGGTTAGCTATGGCTACACCTTC.

The gene calls are TRBV25-1 and TRBJ1-2, with D perhaps matching TRBD1 (5 bases). Germline CDR1 MGHDK, CDR2 SYGVNS. V was pared by 6 bases and J by 7 bases, with 15 bases between. This CDR3 region has 13 residues. The CDR3 is CASSRGQGGGYTF. CDR3 nucleotide sequence: TGTGCCAGCAGCAGAGGCCAGGGAGGTGGCTACACCTTC.

To note about this clonotype: With a much larger clone just one base away, this may be a read error. The chain links TRBV11-2 to TRBJ2-1, with D possibly matching TRBD2 (5 bases). This CDR3 is built from 16 residues. Germline-derived CDR1 and CDR2 are SGHAT and FQNNGV. The CDR3 region is CASSLEGVRAYNEQLF. The CDR3 DNA reads TGTGCCAGCAGCTTAGAGGGAGTTAGAGCCTACAATGAGCAGCTCTTC. The full variable domain, rest sourced from reference TRBV11-2 and TRBJ2-1, is EAGVAQSPRYKIIEKRQSVAFWCNPISGHATLYWYQQILGQGPKLLIQFQNNGVVDDSQLPKDRFSAERLKGVDSTLKIQPAKLEDSAVYLCASSLEGVRAYNEQLFGPGTRLTVL.

The rearrangement links TRBV28 to TRBJ1-5; TRBD1 agrees at 7 bases. The V segment lost 6 bases and the J segment 0 bases; nucleotides outside the gene matches: 5. Germline V gene sequence: CDR1 MDHEN, CDR2 SYDVKM. CDR3 size: 15 residues. The CDR3 DNA is TGTGCCAGCAGGACCTACAGGGGTAGCAATCAGCCCCAGCATTTT. Its translation is CASRTYRGSNQPQHF.

This clonotype has more than one count but fewer than ten. This chain joins TRBV20-1 and TRBJ2-1; 11 bases are a match to TRBD2. Per germline, CDR1 DFQATT and CDR2 SNEGSKA (reference sequence). V lost 1 base, J lost 9 bases, and 14 bases stayed unmatched. The CDR3 spans 17 residues. The CDR3 here is CSARVPSGGPGGFEQFF. CDR3 sequence (DNA): TGCAGTGCTAGAGTCCCTAGCGGGGGGCCCGGCGGGTTTGAGCAGTTCTTC.

Comment on this clonotype: A much larger clone differs by one base, so this may be a read error. The V and J genes are TRBV2 and TRBJ2-7; 7 positions match TRBD1. The end of the DNA aligns better with TRBJ2-1, so the J call may be wrong. Germline V CDR1 and CDR2: SNHLY, FYNNEI. The CDR3 is 16 amino acids. CDR3 sequence reads: CASIDGRTGQIYEQFF. CDR3 DNA sequence: TGTGCCAGCATTGATGGCCGGACAGGACAAATCTACGAGCAGTTCTTC.

The chain combines TRBV18 with TRBJ2-7; TRBD2 matches at 12 bases. In germline, CDR1 is KGHSH, CDR2 LQKENI. The CDR3 consists of 16 residues. J lost 2 bases, V lost 3 bases, and 5 bases had no gene match. The chain's CDR3 is CASSPSLAGGTYEQYF. The CDR3, as DNA: TGTGCCAGCTCACCTTCTCTAGCGGGAGGGACCTACGAGCAGTACTTC. The variable domain in full, with the rest retrieved from reference TRBV18 and TRBJ2-7, is NAGVMQNPRHLVRRRGQEARLRCSPMKGHSHVYWYRQLPEEGLKFMVYLQKENIIDESGMPKERFSAEFPKEGPSILRIQQVVRGDSAAYFCASSPSLAGGTYEQYFGPGTRLTVT.